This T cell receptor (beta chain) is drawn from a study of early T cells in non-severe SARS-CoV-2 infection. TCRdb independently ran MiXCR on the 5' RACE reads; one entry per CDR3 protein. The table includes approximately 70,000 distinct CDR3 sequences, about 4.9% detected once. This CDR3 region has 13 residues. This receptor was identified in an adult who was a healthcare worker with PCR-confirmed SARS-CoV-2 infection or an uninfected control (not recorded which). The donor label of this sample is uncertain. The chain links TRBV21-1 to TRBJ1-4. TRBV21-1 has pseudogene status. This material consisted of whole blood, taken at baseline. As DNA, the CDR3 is TGTGCCAGCAGCAAACAGCCTAATGAAAAACTGTTTTTT. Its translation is CASSKQPNEKLFF.